The T cell receptor (beta chain) described here comes from a study of blood T cell repertoires in COVID-19. Original processing methods: Reference gene primer amplification gave nucleated cell count estimates. The protocol was immunoSEQ multiplex PCR, while the TCRdb copy is restricted to in-frame clones and leaves out a portion. Clonal size and the V and J genes are those of that table, whereas D and trimming came from the DNA. This table holds 170,000 or so clones, over 75% found once. Participant age was about 18 to 100 years, and participants resided in approximately 24 US areas. Participant reports of clinical history set cohort assignment. Recovered status in Cohort 3 required two negative PCRs, clearance, or symptom resolution. The V gene's germline CDR1 is SGHDN and CDR2 FVKESK. The V and J ends lost 1 base and 0 bases respectively, with 9 bases between them. The CDR3 is 15 amino acids.

The sequencing sample was made of PBMCs or T cells enriched from blood (not recorded which). This chain uses TRBV14 with TRBJ1-1; D is uncertain. This clonotype was obtained from a woman aged 50 to 65 who had recovered from COVID-19. The CDR3, as DNA: TGTGCCAGCAGCCAAGGGAGGACTATGAACACTGAAGCTTTCTTT. Amino acid sequence: CASSQGRTMNTEAFF.